Below are 23 T cell receptor beta chains sequenced from a single sample in a study of cytotoxic CD8 clonotypes in ibrutinib-treated CLL. TCRdb's copy holds only in-frame clones and misses some; the assay was immunoSEQ multiplex PCR. Here the sample spans over 250,000 clones, 60% to 80% being singletons. Sequencing was performed on PBMCs, taken at disease progression, from a patient treated with ibrutinib. Receptors originate from a human donor with chronic lymphocytic leukemia.

This clone was counted a few times. V and J are TRBV5-1 and TRBJ2-7; TRBD2 might be the D (6 bases). Germline V lookup: CDR1 SGHRS, CDR2 YFSETQ. The CDR3 runs to 15 residues. The ends were cut back, 0 bases at V and 0 bases at J, with 10 bases in the middle. CDR3 coding DNA: TGCGCCAGCAGCTTGGGATCTAGCGACTCCTACGAGCAGTACTTC. Its translation: CASSLGSSDSYEQYF.

The chain links TRBV15 to TRBJ2-7; 11 bases agree with TRBD2. The CDR3 spans 15 residues. The germline V gene has CDR1 LNHNV and CDR2 YYDKDF (reference sequence). J was trimmed by 5 bases and V by 6 bases; bases with no gene match: 9. CDR3 coding DNA: TGTGCCACCAGAGTAACTAGCGGGAGTCCCCACGAGCAGTACTTC. Translated: CATRVTSGSPHEQYF. The whole variable domain, remainder taken from reference TRBV15 and TRBJ2-7, is DAMVIQNPRYQVTQFGKPVTLSCSQTLNHNVMYWYQQKSSQAPKLLFHYYDKDFNNEADTPDNFQSRRPNTSFCFLDIRSPGLGDTAMYLCATRVTSGSPHEQYFGPGTRLTVT.

The chain is built from TRBV6-5 and TRBJ2-3; the D is unclear. Germline V gene data show CDR1 as MNHEY and CDR2 as SVGAGI. The CDR3 is made up of 14 amino acids. The germline V and J ends were trimmed by 0 bases and 0 bases, with 4 bases remaining between them. The CDR3 is CASSYSGSTDTQYF. CDR3 in DNA: TGTGCCAGCAGTTACTCGGGAAGCACAGATACGCAGTATTTT.

The genes are TRBV5-6 and TRBJ2-3, with 12 positions matching TRBD1. CDR1 is SGHDT, CDR2 YYEEEE, per germline. J gave up 6 bases and V 0 bases, and 2 bases lay outside the gene matches. The CDR3 spans 15 residues. For the CDR3, the DNA is TGTGCCAGCAGCTTGGAAGGGACAGGGGGCGATACGCAGTATTTT. This sequence encodes CASSLEGTGGDTQYF. Complete variable domain (other parts from reference TRBV5-6 and TRBJ2-3): DAGVTQSPTHLIKTRGQQVTLRCSPKSGHDTVSWYQQALGQGPQFIFQYYEEEERQRGNFPDRFSGHQFPNYSSELNVNALLLGDSALYLCASSLEGTGGDTQYFGPGTRLTVL.

J is TRBJ2-1 and V is TRBV5-4; D is ambiguous. Germline values: CDR1 SGHNT, CDR2 YYREEE (reference sequence). Trimming pared 0 bases from V and 5 bases from J, leaving 3 bases between. The CDR3 sequence is 12 residues long. The CDR3 loop is CASSLAHNEQFF. CDR3 coding DNA: TGTGCCAGCAGCTTGGCACACAATGAGCAGTTCTTC.

The chain is built from TRBV19 and TRBJ2-1; D gene unclear. The CDR3 has 13 residues. V lost 0 bases to trimming and J lost 13 bases, with 13 bases between them. Germline V gives CDR1 LNHDA, CDR2 SQIVND (reference sequence). The CDR3 here is CASSIDSDAGQFF. The CDR3 DNA sequence: TGTGCCAGTAGTATAGACTCGGACGCTGGCCAGTTCTTC.

The rearrangement joins TRBV2 to TRBJ2-1; possibly TRBD1 or TRBD2 for D (6 bases each). Germline CDR1 and CDR2: SNHLY and FYNNEI. This CDR3 has 15 residues. The ends were cut back, 1 base at V and 8 bases at J, with 15 bases in the middle. The CDR3 DNA is TGTGCCAGCAGTGAAGAGGGGGGTAAGCCGGATGAGCAGTTCTTC. Protein product: CASSEEGGKPDEQFF.

The chain carries TRBV9 and TRBJ1-1; 8 nucleotides match TRBD1. This CDR3 region has 16 residues. The V and J ends lost 4 bases and 1 base, in that order; junction bases with no gene match: 9. From germline, CDR1 is SGDLS and CDR2 YYNGEE. The chain's CDR3 is CASSLPGGGGNTEAFF. Here the CDR3 DNA reads TGTGCCAGCAGCCTCCCAGGGGGCGGCGGGAACACTGAAGCTTTCTTT.

This chain connects TRBV28 to TRBJ2-7; TRBD2 matches 11 bases. V lost 4 bases, J lost 4 bases, and 9 bases stayed unmatched. Germline V lookup: CDR1 MDHEN, CDR2 SYDVKM. The CDR3 has 16 amino acids. CDR3: CASSSPTSGSLYEQYF. In DNA form, the CDR3 reads TGTGCCAGCAGTTCCCCCACTAGCGGGAGTCTTTACGAGCAGTACTTC.

The chain recombines TRBV6-6 with TRBJ1-2, with TRBD1 matching 7 bases. The V gene end was trimmed by 0 bases and the J gene end by 8 bases; junction bases not matched to a gene: 9. CDR3 size: 15 residues. The V gene's germline CDR1 is MNHNY and CDR2 SVGAGI (reference sequence). This chain's CDR3 is CASSYSTGSAEGYTF. DNA for the CDR3: TGTGCCAGCAGTTACTCGACAGGGAGCGCGGAAGGCTACACCTTC.

Here the CDR3 DNA reads TGTGCCACCAGCAGAGGTCGGCAAGTTACAGGGGGCACCGGGGAGCTGTTTTTT. As protein: CATSRGRQVTGGTGELFF. The V gene is TRBV15, the J gene TRBJ2-2, with TRBD1 identical over 8 bases. The trim removed 1 base at V and 4 bases at J, leaving 11 bases unmatched. Germline-derived CDR1 and CDR2 are LNHNV and YYDKDF (reference sequence). This CDR3 region has 18 residues.

V gene TRBV11-2 combines with J gene TRBJ2-3; D is perhaps TRBD2 (6 bases). V was cut by 2 bases and J by 0 bases, with 15 bases left in between. CDR1 SGHAT and CDR2 FQNNGV come from the germline V gene. The CDR3 loop spans 17 amino acids. This CDR3 reads CASSLTLGGGSTDTQYF. Written as DNA, the CDR3 is TGTGCCAGCAGCTTAACCCTCGGGGGTGGAAGCACAGATACGCAGTATTTT.

The V gene is TRBV5-4, the J gene TRBJ2-2; no clear D. The ends were cut back, 1 base at V and 4 bases at J, with 5 bases in the middle. The germline V gene encodes CDR1 SGHNT and CDR2 YYREEE (reference sequence). The CDR3 sequence is 13 residues long. CDR3 residues: CASSLFRTGELFF. The CDR3 coding sequence is TGTGCCAGCAGCTTGTTTCGCACCGGGGAGCTGTTTTTT. The full variable domain, rest sourced from reference TRBV5-4 and TRBJ2-2, is ETGVTQSPTHLIKTRGQQVTLRCSSQSGHNTVSWYQQALGQGPQFIFQYYREEENGRGNFPPRFSGLQFPNYSSELNVNALELDDSALYLCASSLFRTGELFFGEGSRLTVL.

This chain links TRBV11-3 with TRBJ2-7; TRBD1 agrees at 8 bases. CDR3 size: 12 residues. Trimming took 6 bases from V and 6 from J; bases not matched to a gene: 4. Per germline, CDR1 SGHNT and CDR2 YENEEA. The CDR3 spells CASSQQGGEQYF. In DNA form, the CDR3 reads TGTGCCAGCAGTCAACAGGGGGGCGAGCAGTACTTC.

The chain combines TRBV28 with TRBJ2-7; D is ambiguous. Trimming took 6 bases from V and 1 from J, leaving 1 base between them. CDR3 length: 10 residues. Per germline, CDR1 MDHEN and CDR2 SYDVKM. For the CDR3, the DNA is TGTGCCAGCAGGTCCTACGAGCAGTACTTC. It codes for CASRSYEQYF.

The chain recombines TRBV25-1 with TRBJ1-1; a possible D gene is TRBD1 (5 bases). The CDR3 totals 15 residues. V shed 4 bases and J shed 5 bases, with 17 bases lying between them. CDR1 MGHDK and CDR2 SYGVNS come from the germline V gene. The CDR3 sequence: CASSAAWQGLTEAFF. CDR3 nucleotides: TGTGCCAGCAGTGCAGCGTGGCAGGGCCTAACTGAAGCTTTCTTT.

Of note for this clone: Other DNA variants within this sample encode the same CDR3. The chain recombines TRBV9 with TRBJ2-7, with D possibly being TRBD1 or TRBD2 (6 bases each). V lost 0 bases to trimming and J lost 2 bases, with 9 bases between them. The CDR3 covers 14 residues. Per germline, CDR1 SGDLS and CDR2 YYNGEE. DNA for the CDR3: TGTGCCAGCAGCGTAGAAGGGGGGCCCTACGAGCAGTACTTC. Protein product: CASSVEGGPYEQYF.

The chain carries TRBV10-3 and TRBJ2-1; 12 bases agree with TRBD2. V lost 0 bases, J lost 8 bases, and 8 bases stayed unmatched. Germline CDR1 is ENHRY and CDR2 is SYGVKD. The CDR3 runs 17 residues. The CDR3 sequence is CAISESKTSGRLYEQFF. For the CDR3, the DNA is TGTGCCATCAGTGAGTCCAAGACTAGCGGGAGATTGTATGAGCAGTTCTTC.

The chain links TRBV20-1 to TRBJ1-5; D is undetermined. Germline CDR1 and CDR2: DFQATT and SNEGSKA (reference sequence). The CDR3 runs to 11 residues. With 1 base removed from V and 10 bases from J, the gap between germline ends came to 8 bases. The CDR3 nucleotides are TGCAGTGCTAGAGGGCCAGGACCCCAGCATTTT. Translating it yields CSARGPGPQHF.

The chain couples TRBV7-9 to TRBJ2-5; a possible D gene is TRBD1 (6 bases). The V gene lost 5 bases and the J gene lost 2 bases, with 12 bases spanning the gap. This CDR3 spans 14 amino acids. Germline CDR1 SEHNR, CDR2 FQNEAQ (reference sequence). The CDR3 coding sequence is TGTGCCAGCAGCCAAGACAGGATACAAGAGACCCAGTACTTC. Protein product: CASSQDRIQETQYF.

The rearrangement uses TRBV30 and TRBJ1-4; D unresolved. Trimming took 0 bases from V and 0 from J, leaving 8 bases between them. This CDR3 contains 15 residues. Germline V gene data show CDR1 as GTSNPN and CDR2 as SVGIG (reference sequence). CDR3 loop: CAWSVPNATNEKLFF. For the CDR3, the DNA is TGTGCCTGGAGTGTACCGAATGCAACTAATGAAAAACTGTTTTTT.

V usage is TRBV9 and J usage is TRBJ2-3, with D perhaps being TRBD1 or TRBD2 (8 bases each). The V end lost 2 bases, the J end lost 6 bases, and 16 bases lay between the germline ends. This CDR3 spans 15 amino acids. The germline V gene has CDR1 SGDLS and CDR2 YYNGEE. This CDR3 reads CASSVQGASGDTQYF. DNA of the CDR3: TGTGCCAGCAGCGTCCAGGGGGCTAGCGGGGATACGCAGTATTTT.

This CDR3 is CAISLDLGSYEQYF. The CDR3 DNA follows: TGTGCCATCAGTTTGGACCTTGGCTCCTACGAGCAGTACTTC. The J gene is TRBJ2-7, the V gene TRBV10-3; no clear D. The CDR3 contains 14 residues. Trimming stripped 5 bases from V and 0 bases from J, with 11 bases between. Germline V gene lookup returns CDR1 ENHRY and CDR2 SYGVKD.